The clone carrying this T cell receptor beta chain was counted only a few times. Its target is unknown. The germline V and J ends were trimmed by 5 bases and 0 bases, with 14 bases remaining between them. CDR3 length: 16 amino acids. This sample stems from a study of T-cell memory formation after mild COVID-19. Study overall: Across donors, TCR clusters were largely donor specific.

Study-level findings and limits: Cross-reactive memory seemingly joined, as some responding clones were found in pre-infection memory. Largely, contracting CD4+ clones fell within CM and EM, and contracting CD8+ clones within EMRA.

Amplification by 5'RACE using constant-segment primers produced TCR alpha and TCR beta cDNA libraries that carried sample barcodes and UMIs. TCRdb re-analysed the 5' RACE reads in MiXCR, keeping a single row per CDR3 protein. The sample contains fewer than 200,000 distinct CDR3 sequences, 18% of which appear only once. The sequenced sample was PBMCs or a T cell subset sorted from them (not recorded which). The origin of this receptor is a man between 18 and 29 years old who had mild COVID-19 (a few samples of this study predate the infection). Cell type and time point are not known. The chain employs TRBV12-3 or TRBV12-4 and TRBJ1-3, with D tentatively TRBD1 (6 bases). The chain's CDR3 is CASSNDRPLSGNTIYF. The CDR3 nucleotides are TGTGCCAGCAGTAACGACAGGCCTCTCTCTGGAAACACCATATATTTT.